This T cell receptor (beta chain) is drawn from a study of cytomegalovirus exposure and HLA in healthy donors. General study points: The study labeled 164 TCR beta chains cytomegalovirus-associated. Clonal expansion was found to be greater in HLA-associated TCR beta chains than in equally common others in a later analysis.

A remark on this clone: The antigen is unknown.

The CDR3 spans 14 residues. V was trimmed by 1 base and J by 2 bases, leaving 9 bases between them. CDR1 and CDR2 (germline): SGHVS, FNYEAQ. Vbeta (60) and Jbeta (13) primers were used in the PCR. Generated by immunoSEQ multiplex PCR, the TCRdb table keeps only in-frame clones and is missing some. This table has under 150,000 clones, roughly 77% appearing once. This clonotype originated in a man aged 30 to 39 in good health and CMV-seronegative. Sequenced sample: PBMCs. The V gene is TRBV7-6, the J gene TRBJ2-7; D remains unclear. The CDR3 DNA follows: TGTGCCAGCAGCTTAGATAACGGAGCCTACGAGCAGTACTTC. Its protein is CASSLDNGAYEQYF.